The 23 T cell receptor beta chains reported below all come from one sample, sequenced in a study of blood T cells in healthy people across ages. Through a sample-barcoded 5' primer and a J-beta primer mix, a second PCR was run for 7 to 11 cycles. TCRdb re-analysed the 5' RACE reads in MiXCR, keeping a single row per CDR3 protein. The sample holds about 1.4 million distinct CDR3 sequences; 59% are singletons and the top ten take about 6.3%. The sequencing input was blood. The receptor set was obtained from a man younger than 35 in good health.

The rearrangement uses TRBV7-9 and TRBJ2-1; TRBD2 matches at 8 bases. From germline, CDR1 is SEHNR and CDR2 FQNEAQ (reference sequence). The CDR3 runs 12 residues. The junction had 3 bases not matched to a gene; V was cut back by 5 bases and J by 9 bases. The CDR3 reads CASSQREREQFF. The CDR3 coding sequence is TGTGCCAGCAGCCAGCGGGAGCGTGAGCAGTTCTTC.

The J gene is TRBJ2-6, the V gene TRBV5-1, with D possibly TRBD1 on 6 matching bases. This CDR3 spans 17 amino acids. CDR1 is SGHRS and CDR2 is YFSETQ in the germline V gene. The V end lost 0 bases, the J end lost 1 base, and 11 bases lay between the germline ends. The CDR3, as DNA: TGCGCCAGCAGCTTGGAGGCCAGGGGATCTGGGGCCAACGTCCTGACTTTC. This gives the protein CASSLEARGSGANVLTF.

This clonotype showed up just once. The chain is built from TRBV4-2 and TRBJ2-1; TRBD2 matches at 10 bases. Germline V gene lookup returns CDR1 LGHNA and CDR2 YNFKEQ. Germline trimming cut 0 bases from V and 5 bases from J; bases unmatched to any gene: 19. The CDR3 is 21 residues long. The DNA for the CDR3 is TGTGCCAGCAGCCAAGAAGGCAGGGGGCGAGTAGCGGGAGGCTACGACAATGAGCAGTTCTTC. Residues: CASSQEGRGRVAGGYDNEQFF.

This clonotype was picked up a small number of times. The chain employs TRBV29-1 and TRBJ2-5; TRBD2 might be the D (5 bases). The CDR3 has 12 amino acids. The V gene's germline CDR1 is SQVTM and CDR2 ANQGSEA. V was clipped by 6 bases and J by 5 bases, with 13 bases between them. The CDR3 loop is CSVRPPGETQYF. CDR3 coding DNA: TGCAGCGTAAGACCTCCGGGGGAGACCCAGTACTTC.

The chain couples TRBV6-5 to TRBJ2-1; 12 nucleotides align to TRBD2. Looked up from germline, CDR1 is MNHEY and CDR2 is SVGAGI. The length of the CDR3 is 18 residues. The ends lost 0 bases at V and 3 bases at J; junction bases unmatched: 6. This CDR3 reads CASSYSIETSGGYNEQFF. The DNA of the CDR3 is TGTGCCAGCAGTTACTCCATAGAGACTAGCGGGGGCTACAATGAGCAGTTCTTC.

The rearrangement links TRBV6-6 to TRBJ2-7; possibly TRBD1 or TRBD2 for D (5 bases each). From germline, CDR1 is MNHNY and CDR2 SVGAGI (reference sequence). This CDR3 has 13 residues. Between the trimmed V and J ends, which lost 2 bases and 7 bases, there was a span of 12 bases. CDR3 sequence reads: CASSYGTSQEQYF. The CDR3 DNA sequence: TGTGCCAGCAGTTACGGGACCTCCCAGGAGCAGTACTTC.

V gene TRBV7-8 combines with J gene TRBJ1-2; a weak D match, TRBD1 (6 bases). Per the germline V gene, CDR1 is SGHVS and CDR2 is FQNEAQ. With 6 bases removed from V and 5 bases from J, the gap between germline ends came to 34 bases. This CDR3 region has 20 residues. The CDR3 reads CASRDDWGGIATGLAYGYTF. CDR3 coding DNA: TGTGCCAGCAGGGATGATTGGGGGGGCATCGCGACGGGCTTAGCGTATGGCTACACCTTC.

This clonotype was detected only a few times. V is TRBV5-1 and J is TRBJ2-5; the D gene is possibly TRBD2 (6 bases). This CDR3 is 12 amino acids long. Germline V gene data show CDR1 as SGHRS and CDR2 as YFSETQ. Trimming removed 2 bases at V and 11 bases at J, with 13 bases between. The CDR3 is CASSFNGGEQYF. The CDR3 nucleotides read TGCGCCAGCAGCTTCAACGGAGGGGAGCAGTACTTC.

In this sample, this clonotype turned up a few times. The chain carries TRBV29-1 and TRBJ2-1; 7 bases line up with TRBD2. Germline-derived CDR1 and CDR2 are SQVTM and ANQGSEA. There are 12 residues in the CDR3. V lost 8 bases to trimming and J lost 9 bases; unmatched junction nucleotides: 10. The CDR3 loop is CSTGAGLGEQFF. The CDR3, as DNA: TGCAGCACAGGAGCGGGGTTGGGTGAGCAGTTCTTC.

With respect to this clonotype: The junction differs from germline at one of its ends, possibly a read error. This chain joins TRBV6-5 and TRBJ2-1; TRBD2 agrees at 10 bases. This CDR3 is built from 15 residues. CDR1 is MNHEY, CDR2 SVGAGI, per germline. Written as DNA, the CDR3 is TGTGCCCGCAGTTTTGGGGGTAGCGGGAGGAATGAGCAGTTCTTC. This codes for CARSFGGSGRNEQFF.

The V call is TRBV7-2, the J call TRBJ2-1; possible D gene TRBD2, 6 bases. The CDR3 contains 12 residues. Deletions cut 6 bases from V and 6 bases from J, with 9 bases between. Germline CDR1 is SGHTA and CDR2 is FQGNSA. CDR3 in amino acids: CASSAGSNEQFF. The CDR3 DNA follows: TGTGCCAGCAGTGCCGGGAGCAATGAGCAGTTCTTC.

This clonotype was observed a handful of times. The chain links TRBV27 to TRBJ2-5, with D possibly matching TRBD1 (5 bases). V lost 7 bases and J lost 5, with 14 bases in between. The CDR3 totals 13 residues. The germline V gene encodes CDR1 MNHEY and CDR2 SMNVEV (reference sequence). The CDR3 loop is CASNDWGWETQYF. CDR3 coding DNA: TGTGCCAGCAACGACTGGGGCTGGGAGACCCAGTACTTC.

This chain uses TRBV27 with TRBJ2-5; TRBD2 agrees at 9 bases. The assigned J gene may be wrong: the sequence end matches TRBJ2-7 better. This CDR3 spans 14 amino acids. Germline assignment: CDR1 MNHEY and CDR2 SMNVEV (reference sequence). The CDR3 loop is CASSYSAGGREQYF. The DNA of the CDR3 is TGTGCCAGCAGTTATTCCGCGGGGGGGCGCGAGCAGTACTTC.

The V and J genes are TRBV30 and TRBJ2-7, with a weak D call TRBD1 (6 bases). This CDR3 is built from 15 residues. Germline lookup yields CDR1 GTSNPN and CDR2 SVGIG (reference sequence). Trimming cost V 2 bases and J 3 bases, with 17 bases left between them. The CDR3 loop reads CAWSPPKNRDYEQYF. CDR3 DNA: TGTGCCTGGAGTCCCCCAAAGAACAGGGACTACGAGCAGTACTTC.

This clonotype was counted only a few times. The gene calls are TRBV20-1 and TRBJ1-2; 7 bases are a match to TRBD1. V lost 6 bases to trimming and J lost 4 bases; unmatched junction nucleotides: 11. This CDR3 contains 14 residues. CDR1 is DFQATT and CDR2 is SNEGSKA in the germline V gene (reference sequence). The CDR3 DNA reads TGCAGTGCGTTACAGGGGCGCAACCTCTATGGCTACACCTTC. Translated, it gives CSALQGRNLYGYTF.

The rearrangement joins TRBV5-4 to TRBJ2-3, with 11 bases aligning to TRBD1. Trimming cost V 2 bases and J 8 bases; bases outside gene matches: 7. This CDR3 has 15 residues. Germline CDR1 reads SGHNT; CDR2 reads YYREEE (reference sequence). CDR3 residues: CASSLGGQGAGTQYF. DNA of the CDR3: TGTGCCAGCAGCTTAGGTGGACAGGGGGCAGGTACGCAGTATTTT.

The chain recombines TRBV25-1 with TRBJ2-5; no definite D call. The CDR3 totals 16 residues. V dropped 2 bases and J dropped 2 bases, with 15 bases sitting between them. Germline V gene lookup returns CDR1 MGHDK and CDR2 SYGVNS. The CDR3 DNA reads as TGTGCCAGCAGTGAAGCCGTGAACTATCTTCAAGAGACCCAGTACTTC. It yields the protein CASSEAVNYLQETQYF.

The CDR3 loop is CASSTGQDPYGYTF. The CDR3 coding sequence is TGCGCCAGCAGCACGGGACAGGACCCCTATGGCTACACCTTC. V usage is TRBV5-1 and J usage is TRBJ1-2; TRBD1 matches 8 bases. V shed 4 bases and J 4 bases; nucleotides not matched to a gene: 6. The CDR3 loop spans 14 amino acids. Germline CDR1 and CDR2: SGHRS and YFSETQ. The complete variable domain, with remaining parts taken from reference TRBV5-1 and TRBJ1-2, reads KAGVTQTPRYLIKTRGQQVTLSCSPISGHRSVSWYQQTPGQGLQFLFEYFSETQRNKGNFPGRFSGRQFSNSRSEMNVSTLELGDSALYLCASSTGQDPYGYTFGSGTRLTVV.

V is TRBV29-1 and J is TRBJ1-4; no clear D gene. Per germline, CDR1 SQVTM and CDR2 ANQGSEA. The V end lost 3 bases, the J end lost 8 bases, and 16 bases lay between the germline ends. The CDR3 spans 14 residues. The CDR3, as DNA: TGCAGCGTTGAGATACAACCCCTGGGGGAAAAACTGTTTTTT. It codes for CSVEIQPLGEKLFF.

This sequence joins TRBV27 and TRBJ2-4; 15 positions agree with TRBD2. Matching the DNA end better, TRBJ2-5 makes the J call doubtful. The length of the CDR3 is 16 residues. Germline assignment: CDR1 MNHEY and CDR2 SMNVEV (reference sequence). CDR3 region: CASSRRGLAGGETQYF. The CDR3 DNA follows: TGTGCCAGCAGTAGGCGGGGACTAGCGGGGGGAGAGACCCAGTACTTC.

J is TRBJ2-1 and V is TRBV7-9, with TRBD2 identical over 14 bases. The V gene end was trimmed by 1 base and the J gene end by 6 bases; junction bases not matched to a gene: 11. This CDR3 is 19 amino acids long. The V gene's germline CDR1 is SEHNR and CDR2 FQNEAQ (reference sequence). This CDR3 reads CASSLVGGLAGERGNEQFF. The CDR3 DNA reads TGTGCCAGCAGCTTAGTTGGGGGACTAGCGGGAGAGAGGGGCAATGAGCAGTTCTTC.

This clonotype was picked up a small number of times. This chain connects TRBV6-2 or TRBV6-3 to TRBJ2-1, with TRBD2 as a possible D gene (6 bases). Germline V gene sequence: CDR1 MNHEY, CDR2 SVGEGT. Between the trimmed V and J ends, which lost 0 bases and 8 bases, there was a span of 8 bases. This CDR3 has 13 amino acids. In DNA form, the CDR3 reads TGTGCCAGCAGTTACTCAGGGACTTATGAGCAGTTCTTC. Residues: CASSYSGTYEQFF.

There are a few counts of this clonotype. The chain recombines TRBV4-2 with TRBJ1-2; D gene ambiguous. The CDR3 length is 14 residues. V gave up 0 bases and J gave up 7 bases, with 12 bases separating them. The germline V gene encodes CDR1 LGHNA and CDR2 YNFKEQ. CDR3 nucleotides: TGTGCCAGCAGCCAAGATGGCACAGATTTTGGCTACACCTTC. It translates to CASSQDGTDFGYTF.